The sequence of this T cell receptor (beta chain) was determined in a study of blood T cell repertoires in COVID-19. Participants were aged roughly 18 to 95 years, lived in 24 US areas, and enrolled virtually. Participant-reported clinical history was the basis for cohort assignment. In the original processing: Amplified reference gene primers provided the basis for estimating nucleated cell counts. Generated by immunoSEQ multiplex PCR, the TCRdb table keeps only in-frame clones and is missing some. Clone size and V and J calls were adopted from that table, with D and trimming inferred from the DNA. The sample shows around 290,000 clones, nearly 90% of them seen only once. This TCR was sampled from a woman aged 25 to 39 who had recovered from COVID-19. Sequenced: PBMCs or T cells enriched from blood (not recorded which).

CDR3 sequence: CASSGAANEKLFF. The DNA of the CDR3 is TGCGCCAGCAGCGGGGCGGCTAATGAAAAACTGTTTTTT. The rearrangement uses TRBV4-1 and TRBJ1-4, with a possible D match to TRBD1 (5 bases). This CDR3 spans 13 amino acids. CDR1 is MGHRA, CDR2 YSYEKL, per germline. Trimming removed 5 bases at V and 3 bases at J, with 7 bases between.